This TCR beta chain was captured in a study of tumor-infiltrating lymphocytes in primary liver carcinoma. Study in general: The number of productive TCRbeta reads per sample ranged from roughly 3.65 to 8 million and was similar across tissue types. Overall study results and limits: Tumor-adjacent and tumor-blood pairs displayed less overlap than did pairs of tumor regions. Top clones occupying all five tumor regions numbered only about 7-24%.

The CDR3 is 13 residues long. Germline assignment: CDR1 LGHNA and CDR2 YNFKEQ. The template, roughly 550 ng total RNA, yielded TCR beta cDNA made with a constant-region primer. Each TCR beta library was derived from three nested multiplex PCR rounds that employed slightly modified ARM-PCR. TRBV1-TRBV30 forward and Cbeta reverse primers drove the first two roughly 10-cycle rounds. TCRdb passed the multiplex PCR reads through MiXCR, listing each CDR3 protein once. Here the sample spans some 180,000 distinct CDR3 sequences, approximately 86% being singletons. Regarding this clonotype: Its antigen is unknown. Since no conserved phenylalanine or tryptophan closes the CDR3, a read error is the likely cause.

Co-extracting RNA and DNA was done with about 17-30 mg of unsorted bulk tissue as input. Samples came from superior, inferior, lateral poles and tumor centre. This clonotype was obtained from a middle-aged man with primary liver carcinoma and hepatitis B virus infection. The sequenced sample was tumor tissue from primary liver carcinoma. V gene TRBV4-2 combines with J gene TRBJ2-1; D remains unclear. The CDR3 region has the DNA TGTGCCAACAGCCAAGATTGGGCGGATGAGCAGTTCCTC. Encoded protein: CANSQDWADEQFL.